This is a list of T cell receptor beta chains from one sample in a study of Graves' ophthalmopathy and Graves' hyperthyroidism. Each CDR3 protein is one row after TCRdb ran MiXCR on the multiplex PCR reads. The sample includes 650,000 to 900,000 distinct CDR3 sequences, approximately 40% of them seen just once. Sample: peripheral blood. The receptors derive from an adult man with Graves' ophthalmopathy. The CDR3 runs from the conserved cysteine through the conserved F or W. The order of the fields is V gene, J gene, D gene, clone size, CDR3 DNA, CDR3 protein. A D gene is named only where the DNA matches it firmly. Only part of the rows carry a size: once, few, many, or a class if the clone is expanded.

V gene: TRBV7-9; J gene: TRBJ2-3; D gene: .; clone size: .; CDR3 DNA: TGTGCCAGCAGCTTATCGGGGGTTACAGATACGCAGTATTTT; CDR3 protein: CASSLSGVTDTQYF
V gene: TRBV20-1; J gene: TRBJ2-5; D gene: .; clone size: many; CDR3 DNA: TGCAGTGCGACGCGGGACTCGCGACAAGAGACCCAGTACTTC; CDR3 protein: CSATRDSRQETQYF
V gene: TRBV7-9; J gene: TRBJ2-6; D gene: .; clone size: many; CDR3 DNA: TGTGCCAGCAGCTCCCCTTTAGACGTGGCCAACGTCCTGACTTTC; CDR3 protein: CASSSPLDVANVLTF
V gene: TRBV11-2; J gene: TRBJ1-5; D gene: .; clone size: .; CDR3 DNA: TGTGCCAGCAGCTTAATGACGGCAGTGTGGCACGAGCATTTT; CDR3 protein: CASSLMTAVWHEHF
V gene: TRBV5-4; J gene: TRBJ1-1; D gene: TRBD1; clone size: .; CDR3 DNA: TGTGCCAGCAGCAGGACAGGGGGCGGGGACACTGAAGCTTTCTTT; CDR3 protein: CASSRTGGGDTEAFF
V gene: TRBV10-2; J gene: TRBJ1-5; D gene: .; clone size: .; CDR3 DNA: TGCGCCAGCACGTCCGGGGGTCCGATCCAGCATTTT; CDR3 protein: CASTSGGPIQHF
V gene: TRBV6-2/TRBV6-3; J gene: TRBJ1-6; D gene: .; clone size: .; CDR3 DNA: TGTGCCAGCAGTTACCAGAATCCACCCCTCCACTTT; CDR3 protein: CASSYQNPPLHF
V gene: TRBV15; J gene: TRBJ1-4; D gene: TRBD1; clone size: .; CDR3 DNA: TGTGCCACCAGCAGAGTGGGACAGGGAAAAAAACTGTTTTTT; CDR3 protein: CATSRVGQGKKLFF
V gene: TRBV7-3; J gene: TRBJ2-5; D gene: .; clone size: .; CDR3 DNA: TGCGCCAGCAGCCAAGGTTTCCTGGGCCTGGGAGAGACCCAGTACTTC; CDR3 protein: CASSQGFLGLGETQYF
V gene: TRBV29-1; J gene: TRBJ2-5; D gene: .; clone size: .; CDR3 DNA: TGCAGTGCCCGCCTAGCAGAGACCCAGTACTTC; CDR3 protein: CSARLAETQYF
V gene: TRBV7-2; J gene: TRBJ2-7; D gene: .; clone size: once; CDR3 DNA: TGTGCCAGTAGTACCGGAGACGGTGGCAACTACGAGCAGTACTTC; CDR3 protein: CASSTGDGGNYEQYF
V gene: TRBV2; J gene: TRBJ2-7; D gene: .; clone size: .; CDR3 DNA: TGTGCCAGTTCGCTCGTCCGGGAGCCCAGCTCCTACGAGCAGTACTTC; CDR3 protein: CASSLVREPSSYEQYF
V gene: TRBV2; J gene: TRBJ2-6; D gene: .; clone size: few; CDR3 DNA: TGTGCCAGCAGTCGGCTAGCGGGGGCCAACGTCCTGACTTTC; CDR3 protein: CASSRLAGANVLTF
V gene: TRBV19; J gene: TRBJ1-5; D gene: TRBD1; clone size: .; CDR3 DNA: TGTGCCAGTAGCCCACAGGGGGCAGACTATCAGCCCCAGCATTTT; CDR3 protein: CASSPQGADYQPQHF
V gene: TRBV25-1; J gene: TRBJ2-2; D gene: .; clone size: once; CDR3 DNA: TGCGCCAGCAGCCAGTCATATGGACCTAACACCGGGGAGCTGTTTTTT; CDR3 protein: CASSQSYGPNTGELFF
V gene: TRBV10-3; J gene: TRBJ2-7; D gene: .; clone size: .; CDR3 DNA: TGTGCCATCAGGGAAACCGGGGGCTATTCAGACGAGCAGTACTTC; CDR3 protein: CAIRETGGYSDEQYF
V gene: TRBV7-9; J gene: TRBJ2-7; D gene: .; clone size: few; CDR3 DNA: TGTGCCAGCAGCTTAGCGGGGCAACCCCCCTACGAGCAGTACTTC; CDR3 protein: CASSLAGQPPYEQYF
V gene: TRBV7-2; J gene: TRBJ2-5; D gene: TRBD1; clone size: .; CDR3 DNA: TGTGCCAGCAGCAAGGGGACAGGGGGGATACAAGAGACCCAGTACTTC; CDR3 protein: CASSKGTGGIQETQYF
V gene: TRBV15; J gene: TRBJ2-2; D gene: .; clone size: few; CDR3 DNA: TGTGCCACCAGCAGAGACAGGGAATATGGGGAGCTGTTTTTT; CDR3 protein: CATSRDREYGELFF
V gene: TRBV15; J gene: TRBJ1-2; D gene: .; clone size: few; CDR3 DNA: TGTGCCACCAGCAGAGGGACAGCCTCTAACTATGGCTACACCTTC; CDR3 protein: CATSRGTASNYGYTF
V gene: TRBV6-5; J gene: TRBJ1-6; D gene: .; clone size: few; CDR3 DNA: TGTGCCAGCAGTTTGGGGGCTTCACCCCTCCACTTT; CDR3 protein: CASSLGASPLHF
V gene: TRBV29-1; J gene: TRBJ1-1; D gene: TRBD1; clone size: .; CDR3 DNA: TGCAGCGTTGGCAAGGCAGGGGGGCGGAACACTGAAGCTTTCTTT; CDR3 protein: CSVGKAGGRNTEAFF
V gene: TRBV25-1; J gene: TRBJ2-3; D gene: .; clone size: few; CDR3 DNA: TGTGCCAGCAGCCCCATTGTCGACAGAGATACGCAGTATTTT; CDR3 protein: CASSPIVDRDTQYF
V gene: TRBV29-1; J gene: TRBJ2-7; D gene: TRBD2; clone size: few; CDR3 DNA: TGCAGCGTTGAACTAGCGGGATTCTACGAGCAGTACTTC; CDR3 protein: CSVELAGFYEQYF
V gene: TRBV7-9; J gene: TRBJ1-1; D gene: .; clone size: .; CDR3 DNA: TGTGCCACCTCAGGGACAATAACTTTCTTT; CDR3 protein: CATSGTITFF
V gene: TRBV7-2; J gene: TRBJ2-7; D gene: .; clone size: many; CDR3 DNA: TGTGCCAGCAGCTTAGTGGTGGACAGACGAAGCGAGCAGTACTTC; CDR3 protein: CASSLVVDRRSEQYF
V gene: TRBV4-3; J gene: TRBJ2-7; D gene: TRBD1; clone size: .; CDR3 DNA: TGCGCCAGCAGCCCAGGACAGGGGCCCCGAGGGTTCGAGCAGTACTTC; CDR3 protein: CASSPGQGPRGFEQYF
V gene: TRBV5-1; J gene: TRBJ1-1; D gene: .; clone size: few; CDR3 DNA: TGCGCCAGCAGCTTGGATGGGTCGGCTGAAGCTTTCTTT; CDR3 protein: CASSLDGSAEAFF
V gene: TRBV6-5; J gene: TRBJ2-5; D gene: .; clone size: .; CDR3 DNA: TGTGCCAGCAGTTACCCGGACACACAAGAGACCCAGTACTTC; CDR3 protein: CASSYPDTQETQYF
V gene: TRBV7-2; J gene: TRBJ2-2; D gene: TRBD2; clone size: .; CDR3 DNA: TGTGCCAGCAGCCATGGGCTAGCGGATGACACCGGGGAGCTGTTTTTT; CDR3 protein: CASSHGLADDTGELFF
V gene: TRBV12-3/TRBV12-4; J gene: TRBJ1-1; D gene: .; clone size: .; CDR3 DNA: TGTGCCAGCAACCCCTCAGGGGAGGTGAACACTGAAGCTTTCTTT; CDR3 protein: CASNPSGEVNTEAFF
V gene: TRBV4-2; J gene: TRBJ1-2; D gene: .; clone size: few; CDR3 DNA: TGTGCCAGCAGCCAAGATATCCGGGGTAACGATGGCTACACCTTC; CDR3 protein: CASSQDIRGNDGYTF
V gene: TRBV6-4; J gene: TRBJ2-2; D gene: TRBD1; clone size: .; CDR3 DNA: TGTGCCGCCCCGGGACAGGGCGCCGGGGAGCTGTTTTTT; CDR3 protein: CAAPGQGAGELFF
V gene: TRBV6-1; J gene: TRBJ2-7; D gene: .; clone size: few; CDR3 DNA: TGTGCCAGCAGACGCGGCGGCAGAGGCCACGAGCAGTACTTC; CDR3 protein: CASRRGGRGHEQYF
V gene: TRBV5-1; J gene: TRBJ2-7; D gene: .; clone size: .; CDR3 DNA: TGCGCCAGCAGCTCTGTACAGGGCGACGAGCAGTACTTC; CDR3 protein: CASSSVQGDEQYF
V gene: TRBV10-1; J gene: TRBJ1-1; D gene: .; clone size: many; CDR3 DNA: TGCGCCAGCAGTCCTACCCAGACCGGGGGAGCTTTCTTT; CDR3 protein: CASSPTQTGGAFF
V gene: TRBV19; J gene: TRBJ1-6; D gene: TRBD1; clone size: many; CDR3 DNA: TGTGCCAGTAGACAGGACAGGGCCAATTCACCCCTCCACTTT; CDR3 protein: CASRQDRANSPLHF
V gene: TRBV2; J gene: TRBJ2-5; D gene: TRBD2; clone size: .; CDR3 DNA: TGTGCCAGCAGAGGGACTAGCGGGGACCAAGAGACCCAGTACTTC; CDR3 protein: CASRGTSGDQETQYF
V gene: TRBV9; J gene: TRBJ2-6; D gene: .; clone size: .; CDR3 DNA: TGTGCCAGCAGCGTGAGGGGGAGTTATAGAGGGGCCAACGTCCTGACTTTC; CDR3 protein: CASSVRGSYRGANVLTF
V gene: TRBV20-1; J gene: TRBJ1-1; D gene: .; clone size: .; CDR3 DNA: TGCAGTGCCGCCCGGGACAATATGAACACTGAAGCTTTCTTT; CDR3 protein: CSAARDNMNTEAFF
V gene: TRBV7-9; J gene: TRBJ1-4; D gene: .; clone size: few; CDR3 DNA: TGTGCCAGCAGTACTACGACTAATGAAAAACTGTTTTTT; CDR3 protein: CASSTTTNEKLFF
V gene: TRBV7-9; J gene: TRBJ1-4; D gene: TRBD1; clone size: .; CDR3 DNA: TGTGCCAGCGGAAAACAGGGGGCTAATGAAAAACTGTTTTTT; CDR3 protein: CASGKQGANEKLFF
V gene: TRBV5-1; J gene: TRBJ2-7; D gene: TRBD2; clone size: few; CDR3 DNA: TGCGCCAGCAGCTTGGGGACTAGCGGTTACTCCTACGAGCAGTACTTC; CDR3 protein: CASSLGTSGYSYEQYF
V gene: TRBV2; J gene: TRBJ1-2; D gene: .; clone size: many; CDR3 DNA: TGTGCCAGCAGTGAAGCGCGATATGGCTACACCTTC; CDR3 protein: CASSEARYGYTF
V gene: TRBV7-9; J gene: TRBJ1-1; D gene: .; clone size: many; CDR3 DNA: TGTGCCAGCAGCTTACCGGGAGGCACTGAAGCTTTCTTT; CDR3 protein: CASSLPGGTEAFF
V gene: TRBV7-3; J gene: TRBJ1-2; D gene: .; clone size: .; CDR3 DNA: TGTGCCAGCAGCAGGGACGGTCAGGGCTACACCTTC; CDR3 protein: CASSRDGQGYTF
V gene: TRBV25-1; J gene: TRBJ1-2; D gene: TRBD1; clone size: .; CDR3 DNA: TGTGCCAGCAGTGCTAGCAGGGGGCTCTATGGCTACACCTTC; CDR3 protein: CASSASRGLYGYTF
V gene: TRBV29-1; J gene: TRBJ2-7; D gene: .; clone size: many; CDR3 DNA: TGCAGCGTCCGGGACCGGGCGGGCGGCGAGCAGTACTTC; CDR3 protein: CSVRDRAGGEQYF